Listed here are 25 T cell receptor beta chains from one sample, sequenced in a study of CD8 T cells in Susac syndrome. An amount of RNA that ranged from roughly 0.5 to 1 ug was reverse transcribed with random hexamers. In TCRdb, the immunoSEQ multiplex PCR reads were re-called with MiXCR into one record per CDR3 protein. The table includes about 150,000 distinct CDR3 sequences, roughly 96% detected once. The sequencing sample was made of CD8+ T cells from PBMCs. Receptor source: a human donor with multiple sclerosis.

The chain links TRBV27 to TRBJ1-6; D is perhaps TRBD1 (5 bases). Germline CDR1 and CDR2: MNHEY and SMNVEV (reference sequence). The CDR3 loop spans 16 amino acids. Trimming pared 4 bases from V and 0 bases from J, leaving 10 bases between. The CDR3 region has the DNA TGTGCCAGCAGTTGGGCAGGGAGCTCCTATAATTCACCCCTCCACTTT. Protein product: CASSWAGSSYNSPLHF.

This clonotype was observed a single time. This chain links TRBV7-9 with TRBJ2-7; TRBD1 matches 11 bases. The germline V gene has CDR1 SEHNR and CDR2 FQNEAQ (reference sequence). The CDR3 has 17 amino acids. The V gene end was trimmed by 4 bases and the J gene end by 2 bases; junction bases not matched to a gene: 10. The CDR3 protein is CASSSPGTGGTTYEQYF. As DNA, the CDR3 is TGTGCCAGCAGCTCCCCCGGGACAGGGGGAACCACCTACGAGCAGTACTTC.

CDR3 protein: CSVARVGANVLTF. CDR3 coding DNA: TGCAGCGTTGCCAGGGTTGGGGCCAACGTCCTGACTTTC. The V gene is TRBV29-1, the J gene TRBJ2-6, with D maybe TRBD1 (5 bases). Germline CDR1 and CDR2: SQVTM and ANQGSEA. V was cut by 4 bases and J by 3 bases, with 7 bases left in between. The length of the CDR3 is 13 residues.

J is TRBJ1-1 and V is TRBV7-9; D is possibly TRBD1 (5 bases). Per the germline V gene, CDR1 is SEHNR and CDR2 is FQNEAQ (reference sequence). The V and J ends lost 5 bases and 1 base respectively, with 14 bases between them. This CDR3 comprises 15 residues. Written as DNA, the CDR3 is TGTGCCAGCAGCCCAGGGTTTGGTAAGAACACTGAAGCTTTCTTT. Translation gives CASSPGFGKNTEAFF. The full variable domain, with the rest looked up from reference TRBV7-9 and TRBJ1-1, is DTGVSQNPRHKITKRGQNVTFRCDPISEHNRLYWYRQTLGQGPEFLTYFQNEAQLEKSRLLSDRFSAERPKGSFSTLEIQRTEQGDSAMYLCASSPGFGKNTEAFFGQGTRLTVV.

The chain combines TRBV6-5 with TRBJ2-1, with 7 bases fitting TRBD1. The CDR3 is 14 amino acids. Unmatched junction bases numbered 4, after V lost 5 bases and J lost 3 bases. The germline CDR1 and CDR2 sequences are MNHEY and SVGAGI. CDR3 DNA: TGTGCCAGCAGTCCAGGGACAGACTACAATGAGCAGTTCTTC. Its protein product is CASSPGTDYNEQFF.

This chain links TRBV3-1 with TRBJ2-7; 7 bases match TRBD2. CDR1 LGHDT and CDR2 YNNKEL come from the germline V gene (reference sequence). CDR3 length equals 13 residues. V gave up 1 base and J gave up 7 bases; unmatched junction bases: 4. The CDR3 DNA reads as TGTGCCAGCAGCCAAGTTGAGGGAGGGGAGCAGTACTTC. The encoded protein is CASSQVEGGEQYF.

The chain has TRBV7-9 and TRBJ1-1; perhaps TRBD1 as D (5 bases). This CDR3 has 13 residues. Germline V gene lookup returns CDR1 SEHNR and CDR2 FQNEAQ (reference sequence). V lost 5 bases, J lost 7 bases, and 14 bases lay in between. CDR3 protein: CASSPRGYIEAFF. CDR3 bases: TGTGCCAGCAGCCCTAGGGGATATATTGAAGCTTTCTTT. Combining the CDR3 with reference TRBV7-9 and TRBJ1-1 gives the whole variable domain DTGVSQNPRHKITKRGQNVTFRCDPISEHNRLYWYRQTLGQGPEFLTYFQNEAQLEKSRLLSDRFSAERPKGSFSTLEIQRTEQGDSAMYLCASSPRGYIEAFFGQGTRLTVV.

CDR3 coding DNA: TGCAGCGTTGAAGGACTTTTGAACACCGGGGAGCTGTTTTTT. This sequence encodes CSVEGLLNTGELFF. The chain combines TRBV29-1 with TRBJ2-2; unclear D gene. The V end lost 1 base, the J end lost 1 base, and 7 bases lay between the germline ends. Per germline, CDR1 SQVTM and CDR2 ANQGSEA. CDR3 length equals 14 residues.

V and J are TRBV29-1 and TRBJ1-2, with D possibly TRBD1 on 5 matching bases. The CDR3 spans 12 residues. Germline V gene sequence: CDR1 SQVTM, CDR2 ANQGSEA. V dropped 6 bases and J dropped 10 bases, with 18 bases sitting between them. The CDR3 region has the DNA TGCAGCGTGGGCCGGGACGGCAATGTCTACACCTTC. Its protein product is CSVGRDGNVYTF.

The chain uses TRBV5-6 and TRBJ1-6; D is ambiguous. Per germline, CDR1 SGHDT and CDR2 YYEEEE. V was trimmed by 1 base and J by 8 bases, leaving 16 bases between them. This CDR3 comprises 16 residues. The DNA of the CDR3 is TGTGCCAGCAGCTTGTCCACGCGTCGGCTTGATTCACCCCTCCACTTT. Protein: CASSLSTRRLDSPLHF. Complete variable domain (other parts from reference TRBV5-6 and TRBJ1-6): DAGVTQSPTHLIKTRGQQVTLRCSPKSGHDTVSWYQQALGQGPQFIFQYYEEEERQRGNFPDRFSGHQFPNYSSELNVNALLLGDSALYLCASSLSTRRLDSPLHFGNGTRLTVT.

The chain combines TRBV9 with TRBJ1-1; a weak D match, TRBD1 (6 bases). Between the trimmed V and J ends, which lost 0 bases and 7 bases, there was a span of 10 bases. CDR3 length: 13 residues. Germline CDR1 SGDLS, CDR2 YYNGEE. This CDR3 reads CASSVDGTLEAFF. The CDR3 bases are TGTGCCAGCAGCGTAGACGGGACACTTGAAGCTTTCTTT. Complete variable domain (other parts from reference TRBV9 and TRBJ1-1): DSGVTQTPKHLITATGQRVTLRCSPRSGDLSVYWYQQSLDQGLQFLIQYYNGEERAKGNILERFSAQQFPDLHSELNLSSLELGDSALYFCASSVDGTLEAFFGQGTRLTVV.

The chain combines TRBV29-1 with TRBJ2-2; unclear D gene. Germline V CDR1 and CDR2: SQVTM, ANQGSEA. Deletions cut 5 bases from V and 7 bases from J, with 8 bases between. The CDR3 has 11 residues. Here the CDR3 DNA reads TGCAGCGTTAGATTCGGCGGGGAGCTGTTTTTT. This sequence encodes CSVRFGGELFF.

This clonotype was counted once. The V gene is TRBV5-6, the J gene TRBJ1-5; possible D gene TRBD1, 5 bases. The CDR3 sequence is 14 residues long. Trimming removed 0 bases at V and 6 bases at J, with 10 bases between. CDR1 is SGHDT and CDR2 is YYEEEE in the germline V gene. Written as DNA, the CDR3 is TGTGCCAGCAGCTTGGGAGGGGTACCTCAGCCCCAGCATTTT. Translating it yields CASSLGGVPQPQHF.

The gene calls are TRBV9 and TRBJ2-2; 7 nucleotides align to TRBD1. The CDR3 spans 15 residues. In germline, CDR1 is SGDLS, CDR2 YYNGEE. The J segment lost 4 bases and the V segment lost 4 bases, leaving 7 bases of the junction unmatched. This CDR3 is CASSNRDSLTGELFF. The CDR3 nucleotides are TGTGCCAGCAGCAACCGGGACAGCCTCACCGGGGAGCTGTTTTTT. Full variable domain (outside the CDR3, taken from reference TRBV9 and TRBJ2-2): DSGVTQTPKHLITATGQRVTLRCSPRSGDLSVYWYQQSLDQGLQFLIQYYNGEERAKGNILERFSAQQFPDLHSELNLSSLELGDSALYFCASSNRDSLTGELFFGEGSRLTVL.

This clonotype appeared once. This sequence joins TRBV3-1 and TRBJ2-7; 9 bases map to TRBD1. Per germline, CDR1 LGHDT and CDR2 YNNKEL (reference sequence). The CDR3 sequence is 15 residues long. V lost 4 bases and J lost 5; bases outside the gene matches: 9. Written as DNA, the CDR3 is TGTGCCAGCAGCCGCCGGGACAGGGTTATCGACGAGCAGTACTTC. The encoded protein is CASSRRDRVIDEQYF.

The CDR3 DNA reads as TGCAGCGTTGCCCGGGTGTCCCGGGGATCAGATACGCAGTATTTT. Protein product: CSVARVSRGSDTQYF. The V and J genes are TRBV29-1 and TRBJ2-3; D may be TRBD2 (5 bases). Germline V gene lookup returns CDR1 SQVTM and CDR2 ANQGSEA. The CDR3 is 15 residues long. V shed 4 bases and J shed 4 bases, with 18 bases lying between them.

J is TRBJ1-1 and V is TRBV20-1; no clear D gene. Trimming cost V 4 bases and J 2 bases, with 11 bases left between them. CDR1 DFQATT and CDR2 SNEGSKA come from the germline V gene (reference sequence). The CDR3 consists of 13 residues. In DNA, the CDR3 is TGCAGTGCTATCCTCAGCATTAACACTGAAGCTTTCTTT. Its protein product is CSAILSINTEAFF.

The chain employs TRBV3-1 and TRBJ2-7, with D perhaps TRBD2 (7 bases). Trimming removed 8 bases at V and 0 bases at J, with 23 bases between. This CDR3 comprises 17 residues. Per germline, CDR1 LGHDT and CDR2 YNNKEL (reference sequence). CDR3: CASGSSGRGTSSYEQYF. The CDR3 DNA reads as TGTGCCAGCGGAAGCAGTGGGAGGGGGACCAGCTCCTACGAGCAGTACTTC.

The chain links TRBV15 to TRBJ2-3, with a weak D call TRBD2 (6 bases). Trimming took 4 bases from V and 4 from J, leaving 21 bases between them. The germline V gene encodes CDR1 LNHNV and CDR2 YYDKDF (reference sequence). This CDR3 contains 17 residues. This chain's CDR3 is CATSTGAVRAASDTQYF. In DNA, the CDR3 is TGTGCCACCAGCACGGGAGCAGTGAGGGCGGCATCAGATACGCAGTATTTT.

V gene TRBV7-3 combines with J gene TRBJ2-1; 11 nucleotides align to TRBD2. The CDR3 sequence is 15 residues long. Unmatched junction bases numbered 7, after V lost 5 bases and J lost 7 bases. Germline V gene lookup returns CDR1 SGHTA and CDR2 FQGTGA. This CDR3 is CASSDGTSGRNEQFF. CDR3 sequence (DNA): TGTGCCAGCAGCGACGGGACTAGCGGACGGAATGAGCAGTTCTTC. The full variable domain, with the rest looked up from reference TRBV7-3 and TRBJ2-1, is GAGVSQTPSNKVTEKGKYVELRCDPISGHTALYWYRQSLGQGPEFLIYFQGTGAADDSGLPNDRFFAVRPEGSVSTLKIQRTERGDSAVYLCASSDGTSGRNEQFFGPGTRLTVL.

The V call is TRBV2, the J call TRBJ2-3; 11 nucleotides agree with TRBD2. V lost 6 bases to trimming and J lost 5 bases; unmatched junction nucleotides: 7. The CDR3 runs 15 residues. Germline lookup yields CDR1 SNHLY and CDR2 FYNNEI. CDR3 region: CASSAPSGGLDTQYF. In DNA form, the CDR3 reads TGTGCCAGCAGCGCTCCTAGCGGGGGGTTAGATACGCAGTATTTT.

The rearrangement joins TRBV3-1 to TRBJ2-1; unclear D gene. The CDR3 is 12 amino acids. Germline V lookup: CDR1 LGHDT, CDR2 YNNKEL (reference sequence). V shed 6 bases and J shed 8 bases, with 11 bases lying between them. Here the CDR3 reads CASSHKLYEQFF. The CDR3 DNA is TGTGCCAGCAGTCACAAGCTTTATGAGCAGTTCTTC.

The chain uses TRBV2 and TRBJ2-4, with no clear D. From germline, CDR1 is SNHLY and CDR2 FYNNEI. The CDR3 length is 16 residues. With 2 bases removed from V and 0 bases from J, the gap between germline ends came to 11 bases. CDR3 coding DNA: TGTGCCAGCAGTGAACACGGGTGGCCAGCCAAAAACATTCAGTACTTC. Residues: CASSEHGWPAKNIQYF.

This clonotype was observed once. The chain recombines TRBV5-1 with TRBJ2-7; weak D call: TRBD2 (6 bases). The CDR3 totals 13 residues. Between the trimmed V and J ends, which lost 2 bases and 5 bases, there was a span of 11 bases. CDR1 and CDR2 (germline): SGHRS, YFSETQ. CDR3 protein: CASSFGTGDEQYV. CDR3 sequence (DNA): TGCGCCAGCAGCTTTGGGACGGGGGACGAGCAGTACGTC.

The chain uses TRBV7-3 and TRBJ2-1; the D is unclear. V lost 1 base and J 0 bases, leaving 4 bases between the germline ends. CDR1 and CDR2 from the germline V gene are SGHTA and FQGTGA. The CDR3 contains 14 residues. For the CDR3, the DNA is TGTGCCAGCAGCTTAATCGCCTCCTACAATGAGCAGTTCTTC. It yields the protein CASSLIASYNEQFF.